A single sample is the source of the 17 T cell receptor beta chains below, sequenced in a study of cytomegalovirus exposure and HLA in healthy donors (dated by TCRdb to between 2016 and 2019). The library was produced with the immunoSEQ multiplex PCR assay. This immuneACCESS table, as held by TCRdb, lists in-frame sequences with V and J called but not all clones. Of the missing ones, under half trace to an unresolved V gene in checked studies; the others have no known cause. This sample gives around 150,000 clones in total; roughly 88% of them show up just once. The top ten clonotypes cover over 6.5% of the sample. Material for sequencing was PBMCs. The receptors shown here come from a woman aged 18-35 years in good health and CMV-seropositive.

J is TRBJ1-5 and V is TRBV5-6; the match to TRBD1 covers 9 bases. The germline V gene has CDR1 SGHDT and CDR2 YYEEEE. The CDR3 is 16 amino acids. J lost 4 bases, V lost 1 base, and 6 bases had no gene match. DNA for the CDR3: TGTGCCAGCAGCTTGATGACAGGGGGTCGAAATCAGCCCCAGCATTTT. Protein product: CASSLMTGGRNQPQHF.

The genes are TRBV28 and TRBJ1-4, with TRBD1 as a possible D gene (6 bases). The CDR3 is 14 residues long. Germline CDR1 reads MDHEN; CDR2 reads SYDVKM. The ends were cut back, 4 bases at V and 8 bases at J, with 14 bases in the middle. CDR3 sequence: CASSSVGQSEKLFF. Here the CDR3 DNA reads TGTGCCAGCAGTTCCGTCGGACAGTCGGAAAAACTGTTTTTT.

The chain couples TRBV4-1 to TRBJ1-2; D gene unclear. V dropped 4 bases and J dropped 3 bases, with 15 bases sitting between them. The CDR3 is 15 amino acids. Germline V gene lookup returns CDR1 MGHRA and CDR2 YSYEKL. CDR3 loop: CASSLRTGEDYGYTF. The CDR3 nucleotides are TGCGCCAGCAGCCTAAGGACCGGGGAGGACTATGGCTACACCTTC.

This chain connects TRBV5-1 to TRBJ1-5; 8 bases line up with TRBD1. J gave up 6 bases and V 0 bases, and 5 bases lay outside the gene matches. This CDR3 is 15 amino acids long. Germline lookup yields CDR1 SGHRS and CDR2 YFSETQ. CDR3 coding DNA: TGCGCCAGCAGCTTGGGACAGGGGATTGGTCAGCCCCAGCATTTT. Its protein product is CASSLGQGIGQPQHF.

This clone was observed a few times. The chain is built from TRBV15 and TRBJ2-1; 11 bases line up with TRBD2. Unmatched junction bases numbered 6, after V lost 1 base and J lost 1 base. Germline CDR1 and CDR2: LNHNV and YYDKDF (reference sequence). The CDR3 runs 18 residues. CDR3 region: CATSRALAGAGSYNEQFF. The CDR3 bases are TGTGCCACCAGCAGAGCACTAGCGGGAGCAGGATCCTACAATGAGCAGTTCTTC. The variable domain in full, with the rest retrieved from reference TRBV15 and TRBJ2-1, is DAMVIQNPRYQVTQFGKPVTLSCSQTLNHNVMYWYQQKSSQAPKLLFHYYDKDFNNEADTPDNFQSRRPNTSFCFLDIRSPGLGDTAMYLCATSRALAGAGSYNEQFFGPGTRLTVL.

The CDR3 coding sequence is TGTGCCAGCAGCGAGAGGGAGGTGGAGACCCAGTACTTC. It codes for CASSEREVETQYF. The V and J genes are TRBV9 and TRBJ2-5, with D perhaps TRBD2 (6 bases). The V end was cut by 3 bases, the J end by 5 bases, with 11 bases between. Germline V gene sequence: CDR1 SGDLS, CDR2 YYNGEE. The CDR3 runs 13 residues.

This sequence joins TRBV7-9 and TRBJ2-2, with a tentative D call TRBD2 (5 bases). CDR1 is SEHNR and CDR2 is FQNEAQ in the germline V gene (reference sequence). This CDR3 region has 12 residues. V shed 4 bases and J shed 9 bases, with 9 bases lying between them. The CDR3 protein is CASSSGLWELFF. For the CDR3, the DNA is TGTGCCAGCAGCTCGGGGTTGTGGGAGCTGTTTTTT. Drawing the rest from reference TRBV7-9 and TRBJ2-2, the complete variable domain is DTGVSQNPRHKITKRGQNVTFRCDPISEHNRLYWYRQTLGQGPEFLTYFQNEAQLEKSRLLSDRFSAERPKGSFSTLEIQRTEQGDSAMYLCASSSGLWELFFGEGSRLTVL.

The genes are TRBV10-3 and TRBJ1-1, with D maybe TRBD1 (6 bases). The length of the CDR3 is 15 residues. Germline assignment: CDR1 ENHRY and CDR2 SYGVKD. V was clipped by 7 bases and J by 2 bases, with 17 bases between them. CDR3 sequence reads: CAITKNWGGNTEAFF. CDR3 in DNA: TGTGCCATCACTAAAAACTGGGGGGGCAACACTGAAGCTTTCTTT.

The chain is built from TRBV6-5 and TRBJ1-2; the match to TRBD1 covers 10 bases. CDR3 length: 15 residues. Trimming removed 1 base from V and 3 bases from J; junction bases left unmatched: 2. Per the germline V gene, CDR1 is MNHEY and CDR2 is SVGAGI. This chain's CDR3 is CASSYFGTGDYGYTF. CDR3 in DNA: TGTGCCAGCAGTTACTTCGGGACAGGGGACTATGGCTACACCTTC.

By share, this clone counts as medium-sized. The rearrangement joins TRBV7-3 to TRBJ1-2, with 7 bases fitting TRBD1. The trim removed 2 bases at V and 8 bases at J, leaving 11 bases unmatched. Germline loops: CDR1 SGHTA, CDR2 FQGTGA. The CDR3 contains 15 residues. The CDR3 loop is CASSLGRRGLFGYTF. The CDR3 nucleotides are TGTGCCAGCAGCTTAGGCCGTAGGGGGCTCTTCGGCTACACCTTC.

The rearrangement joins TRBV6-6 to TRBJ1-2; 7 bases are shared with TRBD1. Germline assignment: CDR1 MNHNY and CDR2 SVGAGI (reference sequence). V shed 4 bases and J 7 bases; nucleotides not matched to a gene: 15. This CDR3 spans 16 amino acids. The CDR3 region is CASSSHGQDPQGGYTF. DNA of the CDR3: TGTGCCAGCAGTTCTCATGGACAGGATCCCCAGGGTGGCTACACCTTC.

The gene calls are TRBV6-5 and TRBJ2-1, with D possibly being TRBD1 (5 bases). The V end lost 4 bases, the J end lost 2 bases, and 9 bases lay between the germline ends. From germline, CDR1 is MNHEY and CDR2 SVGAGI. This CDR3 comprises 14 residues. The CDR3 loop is CASSSREPYNEQFF. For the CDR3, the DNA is TGTGCCAGCAGTTCCAGGGAACCCTACAATGAGCAGTTCTTC.

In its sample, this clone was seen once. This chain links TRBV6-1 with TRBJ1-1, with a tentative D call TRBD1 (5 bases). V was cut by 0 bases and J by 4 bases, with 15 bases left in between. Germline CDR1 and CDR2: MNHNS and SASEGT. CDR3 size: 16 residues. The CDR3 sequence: CASSEARSGRGTEAFF. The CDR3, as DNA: TGTGCCAGCAGTGAAGCGCGGTCAGGGCGAGGCACTGAAGCTTTCTTT.

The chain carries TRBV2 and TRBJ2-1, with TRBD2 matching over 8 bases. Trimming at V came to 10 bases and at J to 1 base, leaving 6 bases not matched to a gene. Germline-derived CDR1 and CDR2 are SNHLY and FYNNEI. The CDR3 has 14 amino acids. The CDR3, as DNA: TGTGCCAAAAGCGGGGGTCGGTCCTACAATGAGCAGTTCTTC. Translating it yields CAKSGGRSYNEQFF.

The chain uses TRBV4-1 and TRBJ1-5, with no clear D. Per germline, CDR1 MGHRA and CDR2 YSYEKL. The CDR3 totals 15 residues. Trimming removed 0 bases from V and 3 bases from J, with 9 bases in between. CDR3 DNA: TGCGCCAGCAGCCAAGATTCACTTCCCAATCAGCCCCAGCATTTT. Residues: CASSQDSLPNQPQHF.

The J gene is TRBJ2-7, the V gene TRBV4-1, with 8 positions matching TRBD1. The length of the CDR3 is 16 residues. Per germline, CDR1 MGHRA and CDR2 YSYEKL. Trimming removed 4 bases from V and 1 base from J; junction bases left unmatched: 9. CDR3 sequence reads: CASSLVRTGRSYEQYF. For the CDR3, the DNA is TGCGCCAGCAGCCTCGTAAGGACAGGGCGTTCCTACGAGCAGTACTTC.

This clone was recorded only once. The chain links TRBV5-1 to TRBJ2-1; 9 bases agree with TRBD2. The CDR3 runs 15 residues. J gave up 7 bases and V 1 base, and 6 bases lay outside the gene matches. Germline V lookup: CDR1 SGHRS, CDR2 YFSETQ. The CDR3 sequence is CASSLKLAGINEQFF. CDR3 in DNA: TGCGCCAGCAGCTTGAAACTAGCGGGTATAAATGAGCAGTTCTTC.